These 8 T cell receptor beta chains share one sample of origin, sequenced in a study of T cells after yellow fever vaccination. One entry per CDR3 protein, called by TCRdb with MiXCR from the 5' RACE reads. Here the sample spans approximately 610,000 distinct CDR3 sequences, about a sixth being singletons. The specimen comprised PBMCs, sampled about 5 days after the first yellow fever vaccination. Every receptor here comes from a man between 18 and 35 years old who received the YFV17D yellow fever vaccine.

This clonotype was detected only a few times. The J gene is TRBJ1-6, the V gene TRBV3-1; D unresolved. The CDR3 sequence is 15 residues long. V shed 0 bases and J shed 9 bases, with 12 bases lying between them. Germline V gene data show CDR1 as LGHDT and CDR2 as YNNKEL (reference sequence). This CDR3 reads CASSQESGVGSPLHF. The DNA of the CDR3 is TGTGCCAGCAGCCAAGAATCCGGGGTTGGTTCACCCCTCCACTTT.

The rearrangement joins TRBV20-1 to TRBJ2-2; 7 bases map to TRBD2. V dropped 0 bases and J dropped 2; count of bases not matched to a gene: 3. This CDR3 has 15 amino acids. The germline V gene encodes CDR1 DFQATT and CDR2 SNEGSKA (reference sequence). This CDR3 is CSARDPGGNTGELFF. The DNA of the CDR3 is TGCAGTGCTAGAGATCCGGGGGGAAACACCGGGGAGCTGTTTTTT.

The gene calls are TRBV7-8 and TRBJ2-5; TRBD1 might be the D (6 bases). CDR3 length: 15 amino acids. CDR1 is SGHVS and CDR2 is FQNEAQ in the germline V gene. V was trimmed by 5 bases and J by 3 bases, leaving 16 bases between them. CDR3 nucleotides: TGTGCCAGCAGCAATCCCCGCAGGGGCAAAGAGACCCAGTACTTC. It specifies CASSNPRRGKETQYF. The whole variable domain, remainder taken from reference TRBV7-8 and TRBJ2-5, is GAGVSQSPRYKVAKRGQDVALRCDPISGHVSLFWYQQALGQGPEFLTYFQNEAQLDKSGLPSDRFFAERPEGSVSTLKIQRTQQEDSAVYLCASSNPRRGKETQYFGPGTRLLVL.

The J gene is TRBJ1-1, the V gene TRBV7-9, with D possibly TRBD1 on 6 matching bases. Trimming removed 11 bases from V and 1 base from J, with 17 bases in between. The germline gives CDR1 SEHNR, CDR2 FQNEAQ (reference sequence). The CDR3 runs to 14 residues. The CDR3 reads CAASTGTRNTEAFF. CDR3 DNA sequence: TGTGCCGCCTCCACAGGGACACGGAACACTGAAGCTTTCTTT.

V gene TRBV28 combines with J gene TRBJ2-2; D is unresolved. Germline V gene lookup returns CDR1 MDHEN and CDR2 SYDVKM. Between the trimmed V and J ends, which lost 3 bases and 6 bases, there was a span of 8 bases. The CDR3 loop spans 13 amino acids. Written as DNA, the CDR3 is TGTGCCAGCAGTTTTTCTGACCCCGGGGAGCTGTTTTTT. This sequence encodes CASSFSDPGELFF.

This clonotype was observed a few times. The V and J genes are TRBV11-1 and TRBJ2-2; TRBD2 agrees at 13 bases. Germline V gene lookup returns CDR1 SGHAT and CDR2 FQDESV (reference sequence). The V gene end was trimmed by 4 bases and the J gene end by 2 bases; junction bases not matched to a gene: 13. The CDR3 totals 20 residues. The CDR3 loop reads CASSSDRTSGGRGNTGELFF. CDR3 sequence (DNA): TGTGCCAGCAGCTCAGACCGGACTAGCGGGGGTCGGGGTAACACCGGGGAGCTGTTTTTT.

This clonotype was seen more than once but under ten times. V and J are TRBV11-2 and TRBJ2-1, with 8 bases lining up with TRBD2. V lost 5 bases, J lost 2 bases, and 8 bases stayed unmatched. Looked up from germline, CDR1 is SGHAT and CDR2 is FQNNGV. The CDR3 covers 16 residues. CDR3: CASSPSLAGTYNEQFF. CDR3 sequence (DNA): TGTGCCAGCAGCCCTTCTCTAGCGGGCACCTACAATGAGCAGTTCTTC.

The chain uses TRBV7-6 and TRBJ1-3; TRBD1 aligns across 10 bases. Germline trimming cut 5 bases from V and 4 bases from J; bases unmatched to any gene: 2. Per the germline V gene, CDR1 is SGHVS and CDR2 is FNYEAQ. The CDR3 has 14 residues. CDR3 protein: CASSQDRGGNTIYF. The DNA for the CDR3 is TGTGCCAGCAGCCAGGACAGGGGGGGAAACACCATATATTTT.